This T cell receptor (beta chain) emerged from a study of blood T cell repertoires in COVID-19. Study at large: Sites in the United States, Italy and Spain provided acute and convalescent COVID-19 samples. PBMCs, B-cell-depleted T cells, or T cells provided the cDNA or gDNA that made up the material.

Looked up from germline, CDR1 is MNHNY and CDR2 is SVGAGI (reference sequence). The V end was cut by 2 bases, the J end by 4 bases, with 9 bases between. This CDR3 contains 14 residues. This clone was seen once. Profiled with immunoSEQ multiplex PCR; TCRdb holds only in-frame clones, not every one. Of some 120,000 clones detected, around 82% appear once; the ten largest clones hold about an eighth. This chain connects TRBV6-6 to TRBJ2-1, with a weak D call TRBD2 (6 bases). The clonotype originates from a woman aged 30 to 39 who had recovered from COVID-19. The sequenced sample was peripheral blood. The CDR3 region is CASSYEEGYNEQFF. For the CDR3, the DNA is TGTGCCAGCAGTTACGAGGAGGGGTACAATGAGCAGTTCTTC.